This is a list of T cell receptor beta chains from one sample in a study of T-cell reconstitution after alpha-beta-depleted transplantation in children. Via MiXCR, TCRdb re-called the PCR reads, giving one row per CDR3 protein. Found here are hundreds of thousands of distinct CDR3 sequences, roughly 16% of them singletons; the top ten hold around 41%. Material: PBMCs, mostly from graft donor cells, obtained 360 days after TCRalphabeta/CD19-depleted stem cell transplant. The source is a male patient between 2 and 9 years old who had a stem cell transplant for acute lymphoblastic leukemia, so the T cells may come from the graft donor. CDR3s leave out the opening cysteine and the closing phenylalanine or tryptophan. Each record gives: J gene, D gene, V gene, CDR3 protein. A D gene is named only where the DNA matches it firmly.

>TRBJ2-3|.|TRBV4-3
ASSQDHDLHVGDTQY
>TRBJ2-5|TRBD1|TRBV28
ASSLTDRKETQY
>TRBJ1-3|TRBD1|TRBV29-1
SVEDLDRDTIY
>TRBJ2-5|.|TRBV7-3
ASSLIGGDRYQETQY
>TRBJ2-7|.|TRBV20-1
SAKELRMTKQY
>TRBJ2-7|.|TRBV4-1
ASSQHDGDSYEQY
>TRBJ1-6|TRBD1|TRBV4-1
ASSLGQGTPLH
>TRBJ2-5|.|TRBV24-1
ATSDSYRGGETQY
>TRBJ1-2|TRBD1|TRBV6-7
ASSYGTTTGVDGYT
>TRBJ1-1|.|TRBV5-1
ASRGLNTEAF
>TRBJ2-7|.|TRBV12-3/TRBV12-4
ASSDDQYEQY
>TRBJ2-2|TRBD1|TRBV20-1
SAKVPGGTGELF
>TRBJ2-1|.|TRBV29-1
SVESGHRAIANSEQF
>TRBJ2-3|TRBD2|TRBV25-1
ASSSTSGIVDTQY
>TRBJ2-2|.|TRBV5-6
ASSRPGRNTGELF
>TRBJ2-7|TRBD1|TRBV5-1
ASSLMGQGGYEQY
>TRBJ1-6|.|TRBV20-1
SALREHNSPLH
>TRBJ2-7|TRBD1|TRBV5-1
ASSPVPTGASNEQY
>TRBJ1-5|.|TRBV6-1
ASRRGSNQPQH